The clone carrying this T cell receptor (beta chain) has just a few counts. Its target is not known. Library input was approximately 1.8 micrograms of DNA from cryopreserved PBMCs. Depth targeted 1 in 200,000 to 1 in 1 million T cells, averaging 10x coverage per clonotype. Repertoires were generated with immunoSEQ multiplex PCR, while TCRdb's copy carries only in-frame clones and drops some. The sample contains 140,000 or so clones, 70% to 80% of which appear only once. Germline V CDR1 and CDR2: SGDLS, YYNGEE. V was pared by 0 bases and J by 6 bases, with 1 base of the junction left unmatched. The CDR3 is 14 amino acids. The source of the sample is a study of cytotoxic CD8 clonotypes in ibrutinib-treated CLL. Study-level points and caveats: Clonality went up at ibrutinib response and then declined back toward baseline at progression.

The sample was PBMCs, taken after 12 months of ibrutinib treatment. This sequence was found in a human donor with chronic lymphocytic leukemia. The chain employs TRBV9 and TRBJ2-1; 9 bases fit TRBD2. The CDR3 nucleotides are TGTGCCAGCAGCGTAGATAGCGGGAGCAATGAGCAGTTCTTC. It yields the protein CASSVDSGSNEQFF.